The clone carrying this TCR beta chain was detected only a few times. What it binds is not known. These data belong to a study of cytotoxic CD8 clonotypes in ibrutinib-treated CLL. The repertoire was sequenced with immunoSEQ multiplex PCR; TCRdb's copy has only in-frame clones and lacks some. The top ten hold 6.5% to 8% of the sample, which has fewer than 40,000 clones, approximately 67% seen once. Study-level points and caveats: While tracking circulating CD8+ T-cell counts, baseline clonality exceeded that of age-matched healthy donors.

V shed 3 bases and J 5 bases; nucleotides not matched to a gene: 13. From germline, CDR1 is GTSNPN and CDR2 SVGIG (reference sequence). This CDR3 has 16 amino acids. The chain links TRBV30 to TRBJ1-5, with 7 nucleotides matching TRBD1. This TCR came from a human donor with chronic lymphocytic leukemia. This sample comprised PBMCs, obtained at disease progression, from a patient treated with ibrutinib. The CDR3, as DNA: TGTGCCTGGAGCAGGGCCCGACAGGGAGGCGATCAGCCCCAGCATTTT. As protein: CAWSRARQGGDQPQHF.